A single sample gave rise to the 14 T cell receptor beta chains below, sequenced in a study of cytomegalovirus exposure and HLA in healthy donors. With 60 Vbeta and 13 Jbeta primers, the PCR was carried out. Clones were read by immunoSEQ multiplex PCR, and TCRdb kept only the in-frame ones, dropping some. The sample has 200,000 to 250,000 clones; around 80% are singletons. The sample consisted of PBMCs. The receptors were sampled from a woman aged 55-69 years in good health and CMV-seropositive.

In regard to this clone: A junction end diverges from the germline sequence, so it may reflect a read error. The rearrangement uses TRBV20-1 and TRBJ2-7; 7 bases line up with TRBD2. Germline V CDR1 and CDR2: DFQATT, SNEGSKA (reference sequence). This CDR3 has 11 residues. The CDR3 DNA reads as TGCAGTGCTAGAGCGGGAGGCAGAGTAAACTTC. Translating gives CSARAGGRVNF.

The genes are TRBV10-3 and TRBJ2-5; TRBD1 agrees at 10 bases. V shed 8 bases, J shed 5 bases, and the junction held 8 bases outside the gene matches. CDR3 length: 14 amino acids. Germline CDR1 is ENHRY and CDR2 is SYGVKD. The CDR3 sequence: CAIGDRGQGETQYF. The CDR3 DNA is TGTGCCATCGGCGACAGGGGGCAGGGGGAGACCCAGTACTTC.

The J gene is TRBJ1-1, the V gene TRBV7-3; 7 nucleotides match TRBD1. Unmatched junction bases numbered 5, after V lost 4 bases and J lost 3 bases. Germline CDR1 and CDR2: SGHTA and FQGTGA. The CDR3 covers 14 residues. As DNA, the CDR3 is TGTGCCAGCAGCTCCGGGACAGTACACACTGAAGCTTTCTTT. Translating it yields CASSSGTVHTEAFF.

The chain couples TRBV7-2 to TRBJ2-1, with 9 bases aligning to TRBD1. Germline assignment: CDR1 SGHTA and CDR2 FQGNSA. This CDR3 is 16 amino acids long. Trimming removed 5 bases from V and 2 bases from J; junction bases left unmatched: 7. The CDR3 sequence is CASSRTGAATYNEQFF. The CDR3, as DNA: TGTGCCAGCAGCCGGACAGGGGCCGCCACCTACAATGAGCAGTTCTTC.

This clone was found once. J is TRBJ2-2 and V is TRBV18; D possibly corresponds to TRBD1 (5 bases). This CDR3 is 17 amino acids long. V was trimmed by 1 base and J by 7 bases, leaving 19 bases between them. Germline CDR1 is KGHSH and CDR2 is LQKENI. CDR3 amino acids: CASSPLVGAQGVGELFF. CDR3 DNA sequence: TGTGCCAGCTCACCACTCGTCGGCGCCCAAGGGGTCGGGGAGCTGTTTTTT.

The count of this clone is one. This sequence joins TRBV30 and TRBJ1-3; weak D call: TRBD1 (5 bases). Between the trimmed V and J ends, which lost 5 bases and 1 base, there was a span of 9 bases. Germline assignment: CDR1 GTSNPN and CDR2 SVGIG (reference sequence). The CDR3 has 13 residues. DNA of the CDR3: TGTGCCTGGCCTCAGGGATCTGGAAACACCATATATTTT. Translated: CAWPQGSGNTIYF.

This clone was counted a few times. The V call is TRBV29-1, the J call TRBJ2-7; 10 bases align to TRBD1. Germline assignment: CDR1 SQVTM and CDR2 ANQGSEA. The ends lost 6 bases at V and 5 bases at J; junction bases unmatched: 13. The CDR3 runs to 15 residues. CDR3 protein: CSVARDRGNDHEQYF. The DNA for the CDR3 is TGCAGCGTGGCCCGGGACAGGGGAAATGACCACGAGCAGTACTTC.

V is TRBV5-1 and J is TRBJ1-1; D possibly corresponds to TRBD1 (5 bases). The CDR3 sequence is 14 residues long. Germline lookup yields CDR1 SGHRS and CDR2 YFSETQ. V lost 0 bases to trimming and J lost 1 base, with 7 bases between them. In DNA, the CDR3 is TGCGCCAGCAGCTTGGTGACAGAGAACACTGAAGCTTTCTTT. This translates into CASSLVTENTEAFF.

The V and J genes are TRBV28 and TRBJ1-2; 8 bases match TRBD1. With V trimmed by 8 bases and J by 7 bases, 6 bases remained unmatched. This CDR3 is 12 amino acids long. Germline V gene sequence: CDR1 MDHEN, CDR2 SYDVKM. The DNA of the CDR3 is TGTGCCAGCGCTGACGACAGGGGTGGCTACACCTTC. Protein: CASADDRGGYTF.

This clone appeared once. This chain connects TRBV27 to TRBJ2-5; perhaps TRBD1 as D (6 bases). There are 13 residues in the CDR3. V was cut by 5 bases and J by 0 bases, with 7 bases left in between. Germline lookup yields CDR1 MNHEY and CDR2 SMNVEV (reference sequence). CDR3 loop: CASSQGYQETQYF. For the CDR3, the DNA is TGTGCCAGCAGTCAGGGGTACCAAGAGACCCAGTACTTC.

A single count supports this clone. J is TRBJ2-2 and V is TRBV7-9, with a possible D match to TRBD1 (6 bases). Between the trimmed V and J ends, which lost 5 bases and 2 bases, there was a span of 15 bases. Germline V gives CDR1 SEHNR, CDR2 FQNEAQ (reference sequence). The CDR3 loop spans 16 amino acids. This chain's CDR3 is CASSPQAGVNTGELFF. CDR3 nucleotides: TGTGCCAGCAGCCCCCAGGCAGGGGTTAACACCGGGGAGCTGTTTTTT.

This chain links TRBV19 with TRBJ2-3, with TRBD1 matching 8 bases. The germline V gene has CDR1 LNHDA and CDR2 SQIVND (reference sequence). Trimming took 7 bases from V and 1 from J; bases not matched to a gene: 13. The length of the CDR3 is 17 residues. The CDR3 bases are TGTGCCAGTAAGCGGACAGGGTTCGATGGGGGCACAGATACGCAGTATTTT. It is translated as CASKRTGFDGGTDTQYF.

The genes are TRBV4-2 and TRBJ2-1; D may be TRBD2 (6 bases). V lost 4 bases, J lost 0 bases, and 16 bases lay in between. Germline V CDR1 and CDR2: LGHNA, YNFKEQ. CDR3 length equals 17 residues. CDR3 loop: CASSLSKDYYSYNEQFF. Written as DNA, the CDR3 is TGTGCCAGCAGCCTGTCGAAGGACTACTACTCCTACAATGAGCAGTTCTTC.

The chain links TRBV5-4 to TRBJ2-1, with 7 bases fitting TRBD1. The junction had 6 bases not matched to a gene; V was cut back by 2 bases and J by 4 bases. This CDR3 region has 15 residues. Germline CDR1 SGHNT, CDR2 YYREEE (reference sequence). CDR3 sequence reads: CASSLGTASYNEQFF. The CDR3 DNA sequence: TGTGCCAGCAGCTTAGGGACAGCCTCTTACAATGAGCAGTTCTTC.